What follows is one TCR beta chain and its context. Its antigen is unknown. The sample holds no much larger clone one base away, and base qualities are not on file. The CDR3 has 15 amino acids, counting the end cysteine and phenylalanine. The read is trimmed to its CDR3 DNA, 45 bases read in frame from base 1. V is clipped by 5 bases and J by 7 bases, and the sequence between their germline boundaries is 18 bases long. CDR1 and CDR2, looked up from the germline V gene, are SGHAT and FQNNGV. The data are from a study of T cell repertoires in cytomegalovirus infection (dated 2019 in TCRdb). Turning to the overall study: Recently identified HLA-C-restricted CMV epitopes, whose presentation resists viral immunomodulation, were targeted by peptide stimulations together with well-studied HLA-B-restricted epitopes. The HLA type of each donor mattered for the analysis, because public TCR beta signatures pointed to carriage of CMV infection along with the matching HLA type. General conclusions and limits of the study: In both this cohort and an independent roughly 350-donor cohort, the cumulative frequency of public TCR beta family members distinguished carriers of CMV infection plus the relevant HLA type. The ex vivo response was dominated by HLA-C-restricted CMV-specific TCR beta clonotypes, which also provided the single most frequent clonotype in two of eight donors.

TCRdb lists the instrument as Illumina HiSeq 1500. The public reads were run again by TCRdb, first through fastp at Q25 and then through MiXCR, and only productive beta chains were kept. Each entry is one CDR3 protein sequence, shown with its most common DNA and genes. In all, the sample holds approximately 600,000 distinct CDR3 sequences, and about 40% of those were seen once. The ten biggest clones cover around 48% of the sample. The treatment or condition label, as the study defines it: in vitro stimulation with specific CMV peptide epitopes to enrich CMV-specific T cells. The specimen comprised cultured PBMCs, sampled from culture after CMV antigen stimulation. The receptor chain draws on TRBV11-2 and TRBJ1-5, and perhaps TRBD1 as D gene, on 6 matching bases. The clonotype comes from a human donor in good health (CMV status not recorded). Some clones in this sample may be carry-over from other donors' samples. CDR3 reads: CASSPTGSRGQPQHF. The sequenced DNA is TGTGCCAGCAGCCCTACAGGGAGTCGGGGGCAGCCCCAGCATTTT.